This T cell receptor (beta chain) was obtained from a study of regulatory T cells in long-lasting Graves disease. General study findings and limits: Favored usage of TRBV28, TRBJ1-2 and TRBJ2-5 was recorded in persistent disease.

CDR3-region Arm-PCR and iRepertoire HTBI primers produced the TCR beta libraries. TCRdb itself ran the multiplex PCR reads through MiXCR, one entry per CDR3 protein. The repertoire consists of approximately 490,000 distinct CDR3 sequences, with 15% to 20% occurring once and the leading ten covering 12%. There are many counts of this clonotype. Its specificity is not known. The CDR3 is made up of 15 amino acids. The germline V gene has CDR1 LGHDT and CDR2 YNNKEL (reference sequence). V gave up 8 bases and J gave up 2 bases, with 18 bases separating them. The sample's time point: newly diagnosed GD, antithyroid drugs for less than 3 months. PBMC-derived RNA was used for the TCR library. Collection of peripheral blood (nine milliliters) was done using EDTA tubes. These same records also appear under a second study, on T cells in Graves' hyperthyroidism and ophthalmopathy. That investigation notes: Aged 18 to 65, the patients had hyperthyroidism that was newly diagnosed and had lasted under 2 months. Blood also showed most of the thyroid clonotypes that were expanded above 0.001.

The sample here was peripheral blood mononuclear cells (PBMCs), taken at new diagnosis, from a patient treated with antithyroid drugs. The receptor comes from a man aged 40-50 years with Graves disease. This chain uses TRBV3-1 with TRBJ2-5; D possibly corresponds to TRBD2 (5 bases). The DNA for the CDR3 is TGTGCCAGCTCGGAAGGACTCCTCGATCAAGAGACCCAGTACTTC. Its protein is CASSEGLLDQETQYF.